Shown below are 31 T cell receptor beta chains from a single sample sequenced in a study of blood T cell repertoires in COVID-19. This table comes from immunoSEQ multiplex PCR, and its TCRdb copy is limited to in-frame clones, with some not included. The data contain around 370,000 clones, about 93% of them singletons. Source material: peripheral blood. The receptors were gathered from a woman aged 18-29 years who had recovered from COVID-19.

CDR3 residues: CASSPTGNTEAFF. The CDR3 nucleotides are TGTGCCAGCAGCCCGACAGGGAACACTGAAGCTTTCTTT. The V call is TRBV11-2, the J call TRBJ1-1; a possible D gene is TRBD1 (6 bases). The CDR3 covers 13 residues. V shed 5 bases and J shed 1 base, with 8 bases lying between them. Germline CDR1 is SGHAT and CDR2 is FQNNGV.

CDR3 in DNA: TGTGCCAGCAGCTTAGACAGGGGGCGTCAGCCCCAGCATTTT. Its translation is CASSLDRGRQPQHF. The chain joins TRBV7-2 to TRBJ1-5; 9 bases line up with TRBD1. Germline-derived CDR1 and CDR2 are SGHTA and FQGNSA. This CDR3 comprises 14 residues. V shed 1 base, J shed 6 bases, and the junction held 1 base outside the gene matches.

This rearrangement joins TRBV30 to TRBJ1-2; 7 positions match TRBD1. Germline V lookup: CDR1 GTSNPN, CDR2 SVGIG (reference sequence). This CDR3 spans 13 amino acids. Trimming removed 2 bases from V and 8 bases from J; junction bases left unmatched: 8. In DNA, the CDR3 is TGTGCCTGGAGTTCCACGACAGGGACGGGCTACACCTTC. Translating it yields CAWSSTTGTGYTF.

The J gene is TRBJ1-2, the V gene TRBV10-3; the match to TRBD1 covers 7 bases. The CDR3 extends over 14 amino acids. After removal of 2 bases from V and 7 bases from J, the junction contained 7 bases not matched to a gene. The germline gives CDR1 ENHRY, CDR2 SYGVKD. CDR3 region: CAISEVPRTGGYTF. CDR3 coding DNA: TGTGCCATCAGTGAGGTGCCCCGGACAGGTGGCTACACCTTC.

CDR3 region: CASSHNIAGESYEQYV. DNA of the CDR3: TGTGCCAGCAGTCATAACATAGCGGGAGAGTCCTACGAGCAGTACGTC. The chain recombines TRBV21-1 with TRBJ2-7; the table's TRBD2 call for D was not verified on the DNA. TRBV21-1 has pseudogene status. The CDR3 sequence is 16 residues long.

V gene TRBV5-8 combines with J gene TRBJ2-7; 9 bases align to TRBD1. Per the germline V gene, CDR1 is SGHTS and CDR2 is YDEGEE. V shed 2 bases and J 4 bases; nucleotides not matched to a gene: 7. The length of the CDR3 is 15 residues. The CDR3 region is CASSFMDRGLYEQYV. The CDR3 DNA is TGTGCCAGCAGCTTTATGGACAGGGGATTATACGAGCAGTACGTC.

A remark on this clone: Additional DNA sequences in this sample encode the identical CDR3. The chain couples TRBV3-1 (or the pseudogene TRBV3-2) to TRBJ2-2; possibly TRBD2 for D (5 bases). The CDR3 has 14 amino acids. With 1 base removed from V and 5 bases from J, the gap between germline ends came to 8 bases. CDR1 and CDR2 from the germline V gene are LGHDT and YNNKEL (reference sequence). The CDR3 protein is CASSQGSGTGELFF. The CDR3 DNA reads as TGTGCCAGCAGCCAAGGGTCGGGGACCGGGGAGCTGTTTTTT.

The chain combines TRBV5-4 with TRBJ2-2; possible D gene TRBD2, 5 bases. The CDR3 contains 14 residues. Germline loops: CDR1 SGHNT, CDR2 YYREEE (reference sequence). V lost 6 bases, J lost 1 base, and 10 bases lay in between. This CDR3 is CASNSGLNTGELFF. The DNA of the CDR3 is TGTGCCAGCAACTCAGGACTGAACACCGGGGAGCTGTTTTTT.

The gene calls are TRBV4-1 and TRBJ1-5; the match to TRBD1 covers 7 bases. The CDR3 is made up of 14 amino acids. Germline V lookup: CDR1 MGHRA, CDR2 YSYEKL. V lost 1 base to trimming and J lost 7 bases; unmatched junction nucleotides: 4. CDR3 amino acids: CASSQAQGSQPQHF. The CDR3 DNA is TGCGCCAGCAGCCAAGCACAGGGGAGCCAGCCCCAGCATTTT.

The chain has TRBV20-1 and TRBJ2-1; a weak D match, TRBD2 (5 bases). Germline lookup yields CDR1 DFQATT and CDR2 SNEGSKA (reference sequence). The CDR3 covers 13 residues. Trimming left V 3 bases short and J 9 bases short, with 15 bases between. The CDR3 loop reads CSASAGLDGEQFF. The CDR3 DNA is TGCAGTGCTAGTGCAGGACTGGACGGTGAGCAGTTCTTC.

The rearrangement uses TRBV27 and TRBJ1-1; D unclear. The ends were cut back, 3 bases at V and 1 base at J, with 9 bases in the middle. Germline V gene sequence: CDR1 MNHEY, CDR2 SMNVEV (reference sequence). The CDR3 runs to 14 residues. The CDR3 bases are TGTGCCAGCAGTTTCAGGAGCGGGAACACTGAAGCTTTCTTT. It yields the protein CASSFRSGNTEAFF.

The rearrangement joins TRBV27 to TRBJ1-1, with 8 bases aligning to TRBD1. CDR1 is MNHEY and CDR2 is SMNVEV in the germline V gene (reference sequence). The CDR3 consists of 15 residues. V lost 6 bases and J lost 5; bases outside the gene matches: 11. As DNA, the CDR3 is TGTGCCAGCAGCTTCCGGACAGGGTGGAGGACTGAAGCTTTCTTT. Encoded protein: CASSFRTGWRTEAFF.

V gene TRBV7-2 combines with J gene TRBJ2-2; 7 nucleotides agree with TRBD1. This CDR3 region has 16 residues. Germline V gene sequence: CDR1 SGHTA, CDR2 FQGNSA. Trimming removed 2 bases from V and 0 bases from J; junction bases left unmatched: 3. CDR3 coding DNA: TGTGCCAGCAGCTTACAAGGGGGCGCGAACACCGGGGAGCTGTTTTTT. The encoded protein is CASSLQGGANTGELFF.

V and J are TRBV18 and TRBJ1-2; tentative D call: TRBD1 (5 bases). The CDR3 totals 13 residues. V lost 3 bases and J lost 2, with 7 bases in between. The germline gives CDR1 KGHSH, CDR2 LQKENI. The CDR3 here is CASSPGGNYGYTF. In DNA, the CDR3 is TGTGCCAGCTCACCGGGGGGAAACTATGGCTACACCTTC.

This chain connects TRBV6-6 to TRBJ1-2; no clear D gene. The length of the CDR3 is 13 residues. Trimming stripped 4 bases from V and 3 bases from J, with 9 bases between. Germline loops: CDR1 MNHNY, CDR2 SVGAGI (reference sequence). The CDR3 protein is CASSFIEDYGYTF. Written as DNA, the CDR3 is TGTGCCAGCAGTTTTATCGAGGACTATGGCTACACCTTC.

The rearrangement joins TRBV30 to TRBJ2-1; 7 nucleotides match TRBD2. Per the germline V gene, CDR1 is GTSNPN and CDR2 is SVGIG (reference sequence). This CDR3 is built from 16 residues. V lost 5 bases, J lost 5 bases, and 15 bases stayed unmatched. The CDR3 coding sequence is TGTGCCTGGTCTAGCGGTATCGGGTGGAGACACAATGAGCAGTTCTTC. Encoded protein: CAWSSGIGWRHNEQFF.

The V call is TRBV5-8, the J call TRBJ2-1, with TRBD2 matching over 11 bases. Germline loops: CDR1 SGHTS, CDR2 YDEGEE. With V trimmed by 2 bases and J by 2 bases, 12 bases remained unmatched. The CDR3 runs 19 residues. CDR3 in amino acids: CASSFFGTSGFRAYNEQFF. The CDR3 bases are TGTGCCAGCAGCTTTTTCGGGACTAGCGGTTTCCGAGCCTACAATGAGCAGTTCTTC.

The chain recombines TRBV24-1 with TRBJ2-3; D remains ambiguous. CDR3 length: 13 amino acids. Germline-derived CDR1 and CDR2 are KGHDR and SFDVKD. V was cut by 9 bases and J by 2 bases, with 11 bases left in between. The CDR3 DNA reads TGTGCCACCGGGTCACTATTCACAGATACGCAGTATTTT. It specifies CATGSLFTDTQYF.

The chain couples TRBV7-9 to TRBJ2-2; 7 bases align to TRBD1. J gave up 6 bases and V 5 bases, and 6 bases lay outside the gene matches. This CDR3 has 14 residues. The germline CDR1 and CDR2 sequences are SEHNR and FQNEAQ (reference sequence). CDR3 bases: TGTGCCAGCAGCCTGACAGGGTCCGCCGGGGAGCTGTTTTTT. Encoded protein: CASSLTGSAGELFF.

The chain employs TRBV11-3 and TRBJ1-1; D possibly corresponds to TRBD1 (6 bases). Germline lookup yields CDR1 SGHNT and CDR2 YENEEA. The CDR3 runs 16 residues. Between the trimmed V and J ends, which lost 0 bases and 10 bases, there was a span of 21 bases. CDR3 bases: TGTGCCAGCAGCTTAGAAGGGGGGGTCCAGCAACTAGGAGCTTTCTTT. Protein: CASSLEGGVQQLGAFF.

CDR3 loop: CASSQVMGLADGSYNEQFF. Here the CDR3 DNA reads TGCGCCAGCAGCCAAGTTATGGGACTAGCGGACGGCTCCTACAATGAGCAGTTCTTC. This chain joins TRBV4-3 and TRBJ2-1; 11 bases line up with TRBD2. Germline V lookup: CDR1 LGHNA, CDR2 YSLEER. This CDR3 is built from 19 residues. Trimming cost V 1 base and J 0 bases; bases outside gene matches: 8.

This clone occurred once. The V gene is TRBV28, the J gene TRBJ2-5, with TRBD2 matching 7 bases. V shed 0 bases and J 2 bases; nucleotides not matched to a gene: 9. The CDR3 consists of 17 residues. Per the germline V gene, CDR1 is MDHEN and CDR2 is SYDVKM. CDR3 in amino acids: CASSLWLLAEKQETQYF. CDR3 sequence (DNA): TGTGCCAGCAGTTTATGGCTCCTAGCGGAAAAACAAGAGACCCAGTACTTC.

The J gene is TRBJ2-3, the V gene TRBV5-1, with D unclear. Germline V gene sequence: CDR1 SGHRS, CDR2 YFSETQ. The CDR3 runs to 13 residues. V was trimmed by 2 bases and J by 6 bases, leaving 10 bases between them. CDR3 in DNA: TGCGCCAGCAGCTTCCCCAGCAGGGATACGCAGTATTTT. This gives the protein CASSFPSRDTQYF. Full variable domain (missing parts from reference TRBV5-1 and TRBJ2-3): KAGVTQTPRYLIKTRGQQVTLSCSPISGHRSVSWYQQTPGQGLQFLFEYFSETQRNKGNFPGRFSGRQFSNSRSEMNVSTLELGDSALYLCASSFPSRDTQYFGPGTRLTVL.

This chain uses TRBV4-1 with TRBJ2-2; 8 bases line up with TRBD1. Trimming at V came to 0 bases and at J to 1 base, leaving 1 base not matched to a gene. The CDR3 is 16 amino acids. Per germline, CDR1 MGHRA and CDR2 YSYEKL. The CDR3, as DNA: TGCGCCAGCAGCCAAGAGGGGACAGGGAACACCGGGGAGCTGTTTTTT. Translating gives CASSQEGTGNTGELFF.

The CDR3 reads CASSLGLSLYNEQFF. CDR3 nucleotides: TGTGCCAGCAGCTTAGGACTCTCGCTTTACAATGAGCAGTTCTTC. This chain joins TRBV11-3 and TRBJ2-1; D is unresolved. Germline V gene lookup returns CDR1 SGHNT and CDR2 YENEEA. This CDR3 comprises 15 residues. Trimming pared 1 base from V and 4 bases from J, leaving 11 bases between.

V gene TRBV11-3 combines with J gene TRBJ2-1, with D possibly being TRBD2 (5 bases). The CDR3 spans 15 residues. V lost 5 bases and J 4 bases, leaving 15 bases between the germline ends. Germline-derived CDR1 and CDR2 are SGHNT and YENEEA. The CDR3 DNA is TGTGCCAGCAGCAGAGGACTCTATCTTTACAATGAGCAGTTCTTC. Amino acids: CASSRGLYLYNEQFF.

The chain employs TRBV28 and TRBJ1-2; 8 bases fit TRBD1. The CDR3 is 17 amino acids. With V trimmed by 0 bases and J by 5 bases, 11 bases remained unmatched. Germline lookup yields CDR1 MDHEN and CDR2 SYDVKM. The CDR3 DNA follows: TGTGCCAGCAGTTTATGGGGGACAGGTGATGTTGGGTATGGCTACACCTTC. Its protein product is CASSLWGTGDVGYGYTF.

The chain recombines TRBV19 with TRBJ1-6; no firm D call. Germline assignment: CDR1 LNHDA and CDR2 SQIVND (reference sequence). With 9 bases removed from V and 7 bases from J, the gap between germline ends came to 16 bases. This CDR3 is built from 14 residues. Here the CDR3 DNA reads TGTGCCAGCCAAGGTGGAGGTAGGAATTCACCCCTCCACTTT. This gives the protein CASQGGGRNSPLHF.

The V and J genes are TRBV4-3 and TRBJ2-1, with TRBD2 as a possible D gene (5 bases). Between the trimmed V and J ends, which lost 0 bases and 9 bases, there was a span of 15 bases. The CDR3 has 15 residues. Germline V gene data show CDR1 as LGHNA and CDR2 as YSLEER. The CDR3 here is CASSQDSTSGSEQFF. For the CDR3, the DNA is TGCGCCAGCAGCCAAGATAGTACCAGCGGATCTGAGCAGTTCTTC.

The chain couples TRBV19 to TRBJ2-3; D is possibly TRBD2 (6 bases). The CDR3 covers 14 residues. V lost 5 bases and J 3 bases, leaving 12 bases between the germline ends. Germline V gene data show CDR1 as LNHDA and CDR2 as SQIVND (reference sequence). Here the CDR3 DNA reads TGTGCCAGTAGTCGGGACTGGGGGACAGATACGCAGTATTTT. Its translation is CASSRDWGTDTQYF.

The chain combines TRBV6-5 with TRBJ1-2, with D perhaps matching TRBD1 (5 bases). This CDR3 comprises 15 residues. CDR1 and CDR2 from the germline V gene are MNHEY and SVGAGI. Trimming cost V 6 bases and J 8 bases, with 22 bases left between them. The CDR3 region is CASRQAPSDYEGYTF. As DNA, the CDR3 is TGTGCCAGCAGACAGGCGCCTTCGGACTATGAGGGCTACACCTTC.